The subject of this entry is one T cell receptor (beta chain). This clone was found a few times. Its antigen has not been determined. Per-base quality was not reported, and no clone a single base away is much larger than it. This sample stems from a study of beta chain features in type 1 diabetes (dated by TCRdb to about 2018). Notes on the research overall: Patients and healthy donors did not differ in mean age, gender distribution, total cell number or subset yield. In the study, TCRB repertoires of sorted circulating CD4+ T cell subsets from recently diagnosed type 1 diabetes patients were compared with those of matched healthy donors. Across all samples, around 99 million sorted cells were examined, and cell number per subset correlated strongly with RNA yield. Whereas all 28 donors provided naive and central memory subsets, regulatory and stem cell-like memory subsets were isolated from just 8 patients and about 8 healthy donors. Here is what the overall study found, with its caveats: Type 1 diabetes patients showed a moderate but significant shortening of TCRB CDR3 length in all four CD4+ subsets. Only small numbers of individuals were included in the HLA sub-analyses, which left unresolved whether HLA type had any influence on TCRB rearrangement. PCR may preferentially amplify shorter templates, but because patient and control samples were amplified and corrected together, any resulting skew would affect both groups equally. Fewer insertions and more nucleotide deletions at VDJ recombination sites were observed in patients with type 1 diabetes, implying thymic rearrangement abnormalities. Naive, central memory and regulatory TCRB repertoires appeared to be more similar among patients than among healthy donors. Because cDNA was sequenced instead of genomic DNA, activated cells with high expression could be over-represented, although the groups did not differ in activation or CD3 levels.

Trimming takes 0 bases off V and 2 bases off J; junction bases not matched to a gene: 9. The CDR3, cysteine through phenylalanine, is 18 amino acids long. Only CDR3 DNA is held: 54 bases, read in frame from base 1. Looking up the germline V gene yields CDR1 SGHRS and CDR2 YFSETQ. The entire amount of isolated RNA was reverse transcribed using the High Capacity cDNA Reverse Transcription Kit, so the sequenced TCRB transcripts were expressed ones. Naive, central memory and regulatory T cell samples underwent deep immunoSEQ sequencing, averaging around 3.7 million total reads per sample. After sorted cells were lysed in RLT buffer, RNA was extracted with DNase-treated RNeasy Micro or Mini kits, with the choice depending on cell number. Each cell subset was processed on its own to prevent cross-contamination, while patient and healthy donor samples were processed together. The immunoSEQ multiplex PCR was used to amplify TCRB sequences from cDNA, generating 87-bp fragments that spanned the CDR3 region. Sequencing of the amplicons was performed on the Illumina HiSeq platform. In the source study's methods: Synthetic template baselines were used to correct PCR bias computationally, reads within Hamming distance 2 were collapsed together, and singletons that could not be merged were discarded. Reads were aligned to IMGT to assign V, D and J genes, CDR3 length, and insertions or deletions at six rearrangement sites. Clonotype counts were normalized to sorted cell number within each subset before computing true diversity and Gini coefficients with the tcR R package. The overlap coefficient, calculated on TCRB nucleotide sequences, was used to measure repertoire sharing. Out-of-frame TCRB sequences from naive cells were analyzed to stand in for the pre-selection repertoire. TCRdb limited this immuneACCESS table to in-frame rearrangements with V and J called. A share of clones is missing; checked studies link under half to unresolved V genes, and the rest is unexplained. Clone size and V and J calls were adopted from that table, with D and trimming inferred from the DNA. The table for this sample lists 620,000 or so clones; roughly 15% of them were counted only once. The ten largest clones capture about 0.086% of the sample.

Each donor gave one peripheral blood draw, averaging approximately 120 mL, which was collected into heparinised tubes. Naive, central memory, regulatory and stem cell-like memory CD4+ T cells were sorted on a BD FACSAria II using a panel including CD45RO, CCR7, CD25, CD127, CD95 and CD27. A purity above 95% was achieved for all sorted populations. PBMCs were isolated right away by Lymphoprep density gradient centrifugation and were stained directly, without culture. So that batch effects would be minimized, each experiment stained and sorted samples in pairs, pairing one healthy donor with one patient.

The chain uses TRBV5-1 and TRBJ2-3, and 10 junctional nucleotides match TRBD2. Material: naive CD4+ T cells from blood. This specimen's cell subset or site label, per the study, means: true naive CD4+ T cells. The clonotype was recovered from a man aged 18 to 30 in good health. The DNA sequence is given as TGCGCCAGCAGCTTGGGTCTCCTAGCGGGAGTTTTCACAGATACGCAGTATTTT. Translated, it gives CASSLGLLAGVFTDTQYF.